The clone carrying this T cell receptor beta chain has a handful of counts. Its antigen remains unknown. Germline assignment: CDR1 SGDLS and CDR2 YYNGEE. The CDR3 consists of 14 residues. J lost 6 bases, V lost 3 bases, and 5 bases had no gene match. The data derive from a study of T-cell memory formation after mild COVID-19. Whole-study context: In these data, TCR clusters were largely donor specific.

A 5'RACE reaction primed in the constant segment made cDNA libraries of TCR alpha and TCR beta, and these carried sample barcodes and UMIs. TCRdb called the 5' RACE reads again in MiXCR, with one record for every CDR3 protein. Here the sample spans roughly 250,000 distinct CDR3 sequences, around 15% being singletons. Study findings and constraints: The pre-infection memory compartment contained some responding clones, suggesting cross-reactive memory joined.

The origin of this receptor is a young man who had mild COVID-19 (a few samples of this study predate the infection). Cell type and time point are not known. This sequence joins TRBV9 and TRBJ1-5, with 8 bases that match TRBD1. The sample comprised PBMCs or a T cell subset sorted from them (not recorded which). The CDR3 spells CASSAGGGGQPQHF. CDR3 nucleotides: TGTGCCAGCAGCGCAGGGGGCGGGGGTCAGCCCCAGCATTTT.